Each of the 6 T cell receptor beta chains below was sequenced from the same sample in a study of T cells in Graves' hyperthyroidism and ophthalmopathy. Template material for amplifying TCR beta CDR3 regions consisted of RNA transcripts. The TCR CDR3 was amplified in a first-round RT-PCR using the HTBI primer set. TCRdb ran MiXCR on the multiplex PCR reads and lists one entry per CDR3 protein. The sample includes some 650,000 distinct CDR3 sequences, 15% to 20% of them seen just once. Sequencing input: blood. The source is a woman between 40 and 55 years old with Graves' ophthalmopathy.

This clonotype was observed many times. The chain joins TRBV20-1 to TRBJ2-3; 7 bases are shared with TRBD2. Germline assignment: CDR1 DFQATT and CDR2 SNEGSKA (reference sequence). After removal of 5 bases from V and 0 bases from J, the junction contained 2 bases not matched to a gene. The CDR3 covers 13 residues. The CDR3 spells CSAGRDSTDTQYF. The CDR3 DNA reads as TGCAGTGCTGGGAGGGATAGCACAGATACGCAGTATTTT.

This clonotype was observed a handful of times. The chain has TRBV7-9 and TRBJ1-5, with unresolved D. CDR3 size: 15 residues. Germline CDR1 and CDR2: SEHNR and FQNEAQ (reference sequence). Trimming pared 4 bases from V and 6 bases from J, leaving 16 bases between. CDR3 protein: CASSSAAGMLQPQHF. CDR3 coding DNA: TGTGCCAGCAGCTCCGCCGCGGGGATGCTTCAGCCCCAGCATTTT.

This clonotype was seen a handful of times. This chain joins TRBV20-1 and TRBJ2-1; no firm D call. V lost 5 bases to trimming and J lost 0 bases, with 11 bases between them. CDR1 DFQATT and CDR2 SNEGSKA come from the germline V gene (reference sequence). The CDR3 has 14 residues. The CDR3 spells CSAASTSSYNEQFF. The DNA of the CDR3 is TGCAGTGCTGCGTCTACGTCCTCCTACAATGAGCAGTTCTTC.

This clonotype has ten or more counts. The V gene is TRBV3-1, the J gene TRBJ2-3; the match to TRBD2 covers 9 bases. Trimming at V came to 4 bases and at J to 0 bases, leaving 8 bases not matched to a gene. Germline V gene lookup returns CDR1 LGHDT and CDR2 YNNKEL (reference sequence). The CDR3 is made up of 17 amino acids. CDR3 in DNA: TGTGCCAGCAGCCCGCTCACAACTAGCGGGAGCACAGATACGCAGTATTTT. Amino acids: CASSPLTTSGSTDTQYF.

This clonotype was counted at least ten times. The genes are TRBV20-1 and TRBJ2-1; TRBD2 aligns across 10 bases. CDR3 length: 15 amino acids. The V and J ends lost 6 bases and 6 bases, in that order; junction bases with no gene match: 11. Per the germline V gene, CDR1 is DFQATT and CDR2 is SNEGSKA (reference sequence). CDR3 coding DNA: TGCAGTGCCCAGGGTGGCCAGCGGGGGGGCAATGAGCAGTTCTTC. Its protein product is CSAQGGQRGGNEQFF.

The sample holds a few counts of this clonotype. A single base separates this from a much larger clone, so it may be a read error. This sequence joins TRBV27 and TRBJ2-1; D possibly corresponds to TRBD2 (5 bases). Per the germline V gene, CDR1 is MNHEY and CDR2 is SMNVEV (reference sequence). The germline V and J ends were trimmed by 5 bases and 10 bases, with 15 bases remaining between them. This CDR3 spans 13 amino acids. The CDR3 loop reads CASSVGAAYEQFF. The CDR3 nucleotides read TGTGCCAGCAGTGTCGGAGCGGCATACGAGCAGTTCTTC.